Given below is one T cell receptor beta chain in context. Method: immunoSEQ multiplex PCR; TCRdb's copy keeps in-frame clones and lacks some. The table shows approximately 220,000 clones, with about four fifths occurring only once. The data were taken from a study of blood T cell repertoires in COVID-19. Germline V gives CDR1 SGHTA, CDR2 FQGTGA. V lost 3 bases to trimming and J lost 0 bases; unmatched junction nucleotides: 2. CDR3 length equals 15 residues. Sequencing used PBMCs or T cells enriched from blood (not recorded which). The V gene is TRBV7-3, the J gene TRBJ2-3, with 8 nucleotides matching TRBD1. The clonotype was recovered from a woman between 45 and 65 years old who had been exposed to COVID-19. This chain's CDR3 is CASSLTGVSTDTQYF. For the CDR3, the DNA is TGTGCCAGCAGCTTGACAGGGGTGAGCACAGATACGCAGTATTTT.